This TCR beta chain was recorded in a study of CD8+ T cells in alopecia areata. The wider study: Tofacitinib was taken orally by treated patients, and the dose was 5 to 10 mg twice daily. General study results and limits: Lesional scalp, notably in alopecia totalis/universalis, had clonality above that of normal scalp.

The CDR3 loop spans 13 amino acids. In germline, CDR1 is SQVTM, CDR2 ANQGSEA. V gave up 6 bases and J gave up 3 bases, with 15 bases separating them. Of note for this clone: The antigen remains undetermined.

Extracted from the samples, RNA was reverse transcribed into cDNA to serve as the sequencing template. The repertoire was sequenced with immunoSEQ multiplex PCR; TCRdb's copy has only in-frame clones and lacks some. The repertoire has approximately 59,000 clones, under 55% of them found once; the top ten carry 17%. The rearrangement joins TRBV29-1 to TRBJ2-7, with TRBD1 as a possible D gene (6 bases). The TCR originated in a human donor with alopecia areata. The sequenced sample was CD8+ T cells sorted from blood, obtained at week 0. Here the CDR3 DNA reads TGCAGCGTAACCGGGACACGAAGCTACGAGCAGTACTTC. Translated, it gives CSVTGTRSYEQYF.